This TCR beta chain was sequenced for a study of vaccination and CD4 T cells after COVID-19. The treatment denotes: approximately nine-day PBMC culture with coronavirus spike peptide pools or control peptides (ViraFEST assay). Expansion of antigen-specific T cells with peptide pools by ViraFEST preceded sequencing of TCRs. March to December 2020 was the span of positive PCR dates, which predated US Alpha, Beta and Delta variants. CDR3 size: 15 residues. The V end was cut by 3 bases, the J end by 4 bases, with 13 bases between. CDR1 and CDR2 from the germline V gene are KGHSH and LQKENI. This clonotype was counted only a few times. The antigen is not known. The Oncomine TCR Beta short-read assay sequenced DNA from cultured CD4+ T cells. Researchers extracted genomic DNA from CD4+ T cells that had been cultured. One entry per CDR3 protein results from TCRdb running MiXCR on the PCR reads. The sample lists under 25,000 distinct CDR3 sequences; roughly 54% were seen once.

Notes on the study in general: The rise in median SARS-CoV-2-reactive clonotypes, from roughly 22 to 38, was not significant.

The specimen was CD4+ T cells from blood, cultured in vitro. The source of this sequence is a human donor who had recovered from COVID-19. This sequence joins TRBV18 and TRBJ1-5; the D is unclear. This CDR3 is CASSPLAGRNQPQHF. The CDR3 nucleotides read TGTGCCAGCTCACCCCTTGCAGGAAGAAATCAGCCCCAGCATTTT.